These 12 T cell receptor beta chains share one sample of origin, sequenced in a study of monozygotic twins with inflammatory bowel disease. Using the 5' RACE reads, TCRdb records one entry per CDR3 protein without DNA. Its listing shows approximately 420,000 distinct CDR3 sequences. The sample comprised blood. Source of these receptors: a human donor with ulcerative colitis or Crohn's disease, or a healthy co-twin of an affected twin (not recorded which).

The chain combines TRBV27 with TRBJ1-5; with no DNA, the TCRdb D assignment of TRBD1 cannot be verified. In germline, CDR1 is MNHEY, CDR2 SMNVEV (reference sequence). The CDR3 contains 18 residues. CDR3 sequence reads: CASSLGSGFGGSNQPQHF.

The rearrangement links TRBV18 to TRBJ1-4. This CDR3 region has 16 residues. Germline V gives CDR1 KGHSH, CDR2 LQKENI. The CDR3 loop reads CASSPGYPATNEKLFF.

The chain is built from TRBV6-1 and TRBJ2-7; TCRdb's D gene call, TRBD1, goes unchecked for lack of DNA. Germline V lookup: CDR1 MNHNS, CDR2 SASEGT. This CDR3 has 12 amino acids. The chain's CDR3 is CASLEWGDEQYF.

The rearrangement uses TRBV5-6 and TRBJ2-6. This CDR3 has 15 amino acids. Germline V gene lookup returns CDR1 SGHDT and CDR2 YYEEEE. CDR3 residues: CASSLLPSGANVLTF.

The V gene is TRBV12-3 or TRBV12-4, the J gene TRBJ2-3; lacking DNA, the TRBD1 call made by TCRdb goes unchecked. The CDR3 loop spans 17 amino acids. The CDR3 is CASIGQGAVLGTDTQYF.

The chain carries TRBV9 and TRBJ1-2; TCRdb's D call of TRBD1 is untestable without DNA. The CDR3 contains 15 residues. CDR1 is SGDLS and CDR2 is YYNGEE in the germline V gene. The CDR3 sequence is CASSVAGGAYGGYTF.

V gene TRBV20-1 combines with J gene TRBJ2-7; TCRdb's D call, TRBD1, is unchecked because there is no DNA. Germline-derived CDR1 and CDR2 are DFQATT and SNEGSKA (reference sequence). The CDR3 is made up of 16 amino acids. The chain's CDR3 is CSANPFSGGQTYEQYF.

The chain is built from TRBV6-5 and TRBJ2-7; TCRdb picks TRBD1, but there is no DNA to check that call. Looked up from germline, CDR1 is MNHEY and CDR2 is SVGAGI. This CDR3 is 15 amino acids long. The CDR3 reads CASSYRTGKPYEQYF.

This chain uses TRBV28 with TRBJ2-3; TCRdb picks TRBD2, but there is no DNA to check that call. The CDR3 sequence is 15 residues long. Looked up from germline, CDR1 is MDHEN and CDR2 is SYDVKM. The CDR3 sequence: CASNPVVGSRSTQYF.

J is TRBJ2-1 and V is TRBV7-6. This CDR3 has 14 amino acids. The germline gives CDR1 SGHVS, CDR2 FNYEAQ. The CDR3 is CASSLGPGNNEQFF.

The J gene is TRBJ1-2, the V gene TRBV9; TCRdb's D call, TRBD1, is unchecked because there is no DNA. Looked up from germline, CDR1 is SGDLS and CDR2 is YYNGEE. The CDR3 is 15 amino acids. The chain's CDR3 is CASSEGTLMGGGYTF.

The rearrangement joins TRBV27 to TRBJ1-2; no DNA is available, so the TRBD1 call from TCRdb remains unchecked. This CDR3 contains 12 residues. CDR1 and CDR2 (germline): MNHEY, SMNVEV (reference sequence). The CDR3 protein is CASSYWGGGYTF.